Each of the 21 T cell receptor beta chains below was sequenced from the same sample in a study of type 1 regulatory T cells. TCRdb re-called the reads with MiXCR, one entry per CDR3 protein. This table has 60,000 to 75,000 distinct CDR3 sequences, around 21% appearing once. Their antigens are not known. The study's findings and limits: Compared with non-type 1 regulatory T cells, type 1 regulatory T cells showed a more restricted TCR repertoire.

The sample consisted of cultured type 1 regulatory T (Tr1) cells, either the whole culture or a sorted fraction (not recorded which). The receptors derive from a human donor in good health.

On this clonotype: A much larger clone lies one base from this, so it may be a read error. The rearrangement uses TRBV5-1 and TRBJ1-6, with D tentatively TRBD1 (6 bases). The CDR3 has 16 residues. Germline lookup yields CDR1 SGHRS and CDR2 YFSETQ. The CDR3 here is CAGSRWDTRLNSPLHF. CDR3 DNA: TGTGCCGGCAGCCGTTGGGACACGCGGCTTAATTCACCCCTCCACTTT.

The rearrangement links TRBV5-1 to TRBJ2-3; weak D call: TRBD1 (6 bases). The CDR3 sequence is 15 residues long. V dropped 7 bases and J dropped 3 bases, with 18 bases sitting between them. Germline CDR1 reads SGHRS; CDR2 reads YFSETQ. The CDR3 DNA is TGCGCCAGCGGCGATCAAATTCAGGGGACAGATACGCAGTATTTT. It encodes CASGDQIQGTDTQYF.

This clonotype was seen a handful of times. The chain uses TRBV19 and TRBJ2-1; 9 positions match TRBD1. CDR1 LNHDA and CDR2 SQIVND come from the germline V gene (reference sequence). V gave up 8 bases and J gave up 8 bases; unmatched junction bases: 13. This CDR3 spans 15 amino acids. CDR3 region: CASQEGTGHTYEQFF. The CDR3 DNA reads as TGTGCCAGTCAAGAAGGGACAGGGCACACCTATGAGCAGTTCTTC.

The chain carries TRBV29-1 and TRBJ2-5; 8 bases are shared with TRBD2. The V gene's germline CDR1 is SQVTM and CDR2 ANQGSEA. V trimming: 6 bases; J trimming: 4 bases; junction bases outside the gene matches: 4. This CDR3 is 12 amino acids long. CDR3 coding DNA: TGCAGCGTCCTCGGGGGGGGAGAGACCCAGTACTTC. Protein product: CSVLGGGETQYF.

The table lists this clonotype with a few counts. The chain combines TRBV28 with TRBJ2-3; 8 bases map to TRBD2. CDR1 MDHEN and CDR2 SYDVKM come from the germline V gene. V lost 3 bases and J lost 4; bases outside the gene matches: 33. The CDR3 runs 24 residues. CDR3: CASSFNLVRGRGAGGGRFADTQYF. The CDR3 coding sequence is TGTGCCAGCAGTTTTAATTTAGTCCGAGGGAGAGGGGCAGGCGGCGGGAGGTTCGCAGATACGCAGTATTTT.

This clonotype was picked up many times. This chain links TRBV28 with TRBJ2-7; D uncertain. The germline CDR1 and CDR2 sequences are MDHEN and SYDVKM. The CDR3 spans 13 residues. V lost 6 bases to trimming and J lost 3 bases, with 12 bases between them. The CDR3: CASSPGGHYEQYF. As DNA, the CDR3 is TGTGCCAGCAGCCCGGGCGGCCACTACGAGCAGTACTTC.

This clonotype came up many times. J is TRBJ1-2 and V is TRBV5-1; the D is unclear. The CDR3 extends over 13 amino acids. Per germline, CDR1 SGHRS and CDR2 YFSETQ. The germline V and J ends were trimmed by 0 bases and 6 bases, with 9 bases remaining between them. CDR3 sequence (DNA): TGCGCCAGCAGCTTGGACCTCAACAATGGCTACACCTTC. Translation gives CASSLDLNNGYTF.

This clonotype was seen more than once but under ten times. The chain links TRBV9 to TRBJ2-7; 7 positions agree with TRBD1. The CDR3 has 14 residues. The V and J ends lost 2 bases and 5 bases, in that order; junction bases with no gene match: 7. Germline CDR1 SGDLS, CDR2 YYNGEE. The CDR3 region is CASSVTGFGHEQYF. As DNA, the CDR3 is TGTGCCAGCAGCGTGACAGGGTTCGGCCACGAGCAGTACTTC.

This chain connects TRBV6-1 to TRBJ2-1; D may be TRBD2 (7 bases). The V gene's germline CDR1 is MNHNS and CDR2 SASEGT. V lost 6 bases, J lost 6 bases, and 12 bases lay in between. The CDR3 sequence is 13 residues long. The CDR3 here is CASSWEGGNEQFF. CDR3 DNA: TGTGCCAGCAGCTGGGAGGGGGGCAATGAGCAGTTCTTC.

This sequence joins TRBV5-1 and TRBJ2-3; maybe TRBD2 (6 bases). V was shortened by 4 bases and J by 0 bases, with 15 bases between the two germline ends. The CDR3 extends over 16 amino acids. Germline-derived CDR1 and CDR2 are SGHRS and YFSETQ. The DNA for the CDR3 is TGCGCCAGCAGCCGCCGGAATAGCGGTAGCACAGATACGCAGTATTTT. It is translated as CASSRRNSGSTDTQYF.

CDR3 coding DNA: TGTGCCAGCAGCTTGGGCTTGGGATTCTCTGGGGCCAACGTCCTGACTTTC. Protein product: CASSLGLGFSGANVLTF. The chain employs TRBV5-6 and TRBJ2-6; D remains ambiguous. Germline V gene data show CDR1 as SGHDT and CDR2 as YYEEEE. V was cut by 0 bases and J by 0 bases, with 10 bases left in between. This CDR3 spans 17 amino acids.

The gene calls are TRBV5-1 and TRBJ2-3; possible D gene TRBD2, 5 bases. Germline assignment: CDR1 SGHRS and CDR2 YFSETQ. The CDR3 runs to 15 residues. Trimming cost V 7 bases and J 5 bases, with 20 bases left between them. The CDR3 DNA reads TGCGCCAGCTCTTCAAGCGGCCCTAGAGGAGATACGCAGTATTTT. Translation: CASSSSGPRGDTQYF.

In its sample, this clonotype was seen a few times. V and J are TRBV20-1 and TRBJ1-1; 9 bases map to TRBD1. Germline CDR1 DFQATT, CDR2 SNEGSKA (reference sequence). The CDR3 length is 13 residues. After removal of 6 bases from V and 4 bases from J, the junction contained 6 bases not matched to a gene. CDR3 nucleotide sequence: TGCAGTGCGTTGGGACAGGGCACCACTGAAGCTTTCTTT. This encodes CSALGQGTTEAFF.

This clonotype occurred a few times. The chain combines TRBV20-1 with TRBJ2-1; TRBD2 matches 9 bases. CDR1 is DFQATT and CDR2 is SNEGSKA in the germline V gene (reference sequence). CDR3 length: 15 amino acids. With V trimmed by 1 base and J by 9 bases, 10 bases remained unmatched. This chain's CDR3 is CSARVPGSGRTEQFF. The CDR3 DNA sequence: TGCAGTGCTAGAGTTCCGGGTAGCGGGAGAACTGAGCAGTTCTTC.

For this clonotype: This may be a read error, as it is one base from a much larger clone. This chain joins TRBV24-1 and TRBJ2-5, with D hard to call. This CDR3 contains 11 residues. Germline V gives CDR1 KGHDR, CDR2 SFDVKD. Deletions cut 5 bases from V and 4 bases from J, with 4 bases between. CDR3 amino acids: CATSGRETQYF. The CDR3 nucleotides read TGTGCCACCAGTGGTAGAGAGACCCAGTACTTC.

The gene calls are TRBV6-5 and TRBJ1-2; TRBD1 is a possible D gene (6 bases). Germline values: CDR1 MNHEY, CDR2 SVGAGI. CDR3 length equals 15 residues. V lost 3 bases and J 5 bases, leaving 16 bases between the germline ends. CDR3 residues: CASSYSSGTSYGYTF. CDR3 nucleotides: TGTGCCAGCAGTTATTCCTCCGGGACAAGTTATGGCTACACCTTC.

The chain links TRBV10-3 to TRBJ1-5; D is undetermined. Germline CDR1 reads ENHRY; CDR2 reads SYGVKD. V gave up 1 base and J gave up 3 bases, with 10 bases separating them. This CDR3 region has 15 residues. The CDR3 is CAISELGPDNQPQHF. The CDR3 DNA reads TGTGCCATCAGTGAGTTGGGCCCGGACAATCAGCCCCAGCATTTT.

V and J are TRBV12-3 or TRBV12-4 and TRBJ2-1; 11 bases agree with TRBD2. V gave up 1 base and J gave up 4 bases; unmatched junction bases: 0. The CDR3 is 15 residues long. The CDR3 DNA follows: TGTGCCAGCAGTTTAGTAGCGGGAGGGTACAATGAGCAGTTCTTC. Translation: CASSLVAGGYNEQFF.

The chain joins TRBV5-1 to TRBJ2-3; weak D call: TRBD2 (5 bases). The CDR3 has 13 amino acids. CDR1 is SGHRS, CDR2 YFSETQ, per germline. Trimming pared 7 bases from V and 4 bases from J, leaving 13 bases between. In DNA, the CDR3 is TGCGCCAGCGGGTTGGAGGTCCCAGATACGCAGTATTTT. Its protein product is CASGLEVPDTQYF.

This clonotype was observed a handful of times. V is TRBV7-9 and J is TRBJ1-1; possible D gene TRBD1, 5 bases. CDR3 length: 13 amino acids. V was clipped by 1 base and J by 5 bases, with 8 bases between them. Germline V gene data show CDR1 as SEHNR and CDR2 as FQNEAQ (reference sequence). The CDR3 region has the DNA TGTGCCAGCAGCTTAGAGGGGAGAACTGAAGCTTTCTTT. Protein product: CASSLEGRTEAFF.

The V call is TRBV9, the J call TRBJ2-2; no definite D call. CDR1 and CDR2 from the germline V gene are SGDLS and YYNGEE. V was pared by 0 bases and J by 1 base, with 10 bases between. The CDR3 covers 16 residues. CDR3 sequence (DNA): TGTGCCAGCAGCGTAGTGGCAAACATGAACACCGGGGAGCTGTTTTTT. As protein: CASSVVANMNTGELFF.